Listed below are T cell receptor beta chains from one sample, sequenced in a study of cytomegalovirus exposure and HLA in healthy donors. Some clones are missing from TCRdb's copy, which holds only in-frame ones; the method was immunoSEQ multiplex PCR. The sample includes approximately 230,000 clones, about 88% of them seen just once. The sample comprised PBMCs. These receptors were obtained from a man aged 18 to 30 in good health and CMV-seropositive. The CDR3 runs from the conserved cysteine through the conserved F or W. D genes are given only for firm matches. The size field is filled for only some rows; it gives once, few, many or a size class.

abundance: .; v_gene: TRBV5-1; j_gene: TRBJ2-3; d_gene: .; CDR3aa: CASSLGRVSTDTQYF; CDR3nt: TGCGCCAGCAGCTTGGGGCGAGTTAGCACAGATACGCAGTATTTT
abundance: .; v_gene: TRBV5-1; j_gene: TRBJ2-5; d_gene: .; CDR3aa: CASSLVSFQETQYF; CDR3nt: TGCGCCAGCAGCTTGGTGAGCTTCCAAGAGACCCAGTACTTC
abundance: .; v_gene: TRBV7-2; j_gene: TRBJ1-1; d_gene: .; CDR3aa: CASSSWAQAMNTEAFF; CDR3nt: TGTGCCAGCAGCTCCTGGGCCCAGGCAATGAACACTGAAGCTTTCTTT
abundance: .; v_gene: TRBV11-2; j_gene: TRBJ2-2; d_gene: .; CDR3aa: CASSLGLVYGELFF; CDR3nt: TGTGCCAGCAGCTTAGGTCTAGTATATGGGGAGCTGTTTTTT
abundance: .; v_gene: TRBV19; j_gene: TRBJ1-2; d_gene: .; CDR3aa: CASSHFKTVYGYTF; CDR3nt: TGTGCCAGTAGTCACTTCAAGACAGTTTATGGCTACACCTTC
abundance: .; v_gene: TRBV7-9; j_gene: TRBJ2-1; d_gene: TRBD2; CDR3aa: CASTETSGRDNEQFF; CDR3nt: TGTGCCAGCACCGAAACTAGCGGGAGAGACAATGAGCAGTTCTTC
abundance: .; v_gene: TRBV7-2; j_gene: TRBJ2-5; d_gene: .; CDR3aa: CASSLTSRKTLGQETQYF; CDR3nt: TGTGCCAGCAGCTTAACTAGCCGAAAAACCCTCGGCCAAGAGACCCAGTACTTC
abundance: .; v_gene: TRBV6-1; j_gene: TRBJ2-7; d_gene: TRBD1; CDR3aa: CASSSRTGTYEQYF; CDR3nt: TGTGCCAGCAGTTCCCGGACAGGGACCTACGAGCAGTACTTC
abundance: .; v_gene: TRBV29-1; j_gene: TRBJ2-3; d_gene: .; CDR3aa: CSVVGGGDTQYF; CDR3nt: TGCAGCGTTGTTGGGGGAGGTGATACGCAGTATTTT
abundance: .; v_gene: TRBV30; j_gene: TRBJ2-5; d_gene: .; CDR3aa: CAWTWTPEETQYF; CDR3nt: TGTGCCTGGACCTGGACCCCCGAAGAGACCCAGTACTTC
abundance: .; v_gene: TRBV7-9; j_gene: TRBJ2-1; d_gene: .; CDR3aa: CASSFRSPYNEQFF; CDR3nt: TGTGCCAGCAGCTTTAGATCACCCTACAATGAGCAGTTCTTC
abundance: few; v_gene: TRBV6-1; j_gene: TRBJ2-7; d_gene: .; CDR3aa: CASSYEQYF; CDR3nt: TGTGCCAGCAGCTACGAGCAGTACTTC
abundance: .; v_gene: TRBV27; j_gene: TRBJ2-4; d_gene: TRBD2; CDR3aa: CASSSRTSGKNIQYF; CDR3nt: TGTGCCAGCAGTTCCCGGACTAGCGGGAAAAACATTCAGTACTTC
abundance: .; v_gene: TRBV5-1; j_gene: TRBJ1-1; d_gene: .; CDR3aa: CASSLGRLTNTEAFF; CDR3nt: TGCGCCAGCAGCCTGGGACGGCTGACGAACACTGAAGCTTTCTTT
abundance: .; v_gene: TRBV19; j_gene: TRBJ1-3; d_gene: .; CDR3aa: CASSTGTRSGNTIYF; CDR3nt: TGTGCCAGTAGTACAGGGACCCGCTCTGGAAACACCATATATTTT
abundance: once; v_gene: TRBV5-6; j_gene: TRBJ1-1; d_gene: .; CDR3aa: CASSLLKGDSFF; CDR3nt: TGTGCCAGCAGCTTGCTGAAAGGTGACTCATTCTTT
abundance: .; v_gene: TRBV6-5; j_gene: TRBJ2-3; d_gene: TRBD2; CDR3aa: CASSNTAGVDTQYF; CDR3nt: TGTGCCAGCAGTAATACAGCGGGAGTAGATACGCAGTATTTT
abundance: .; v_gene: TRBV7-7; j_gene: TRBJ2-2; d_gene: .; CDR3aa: CASSPGTLNTGELFF; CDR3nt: TGTGCCAGCAGCCCCGGGACTCTGAACACCGGGGAGCTGTTTTTT
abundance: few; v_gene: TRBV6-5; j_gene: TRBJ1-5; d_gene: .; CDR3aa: CASSSGTPNQPQHF; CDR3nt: TGTGCCAGCAGTTCCGGGACTCCCAATCAGCCCCAGCATTTT
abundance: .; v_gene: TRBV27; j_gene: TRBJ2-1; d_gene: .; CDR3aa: CASSWDTYNEQFF; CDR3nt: TGTGCCAGCAGTTGGGACACCTACAATGAGCAGTTCTTC
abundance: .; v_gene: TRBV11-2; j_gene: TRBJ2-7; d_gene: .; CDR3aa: CASSLGVGDEQYF; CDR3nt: TGTGCCAGCAGCTTAGGAGTAGGGGACGAGCAGTACTTC
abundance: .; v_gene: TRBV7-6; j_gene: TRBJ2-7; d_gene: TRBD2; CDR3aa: CASSLATGTSGRAAEGEQYF; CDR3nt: TGTGCCAGCAGCTTAGCGACTGGAACTAGCGGGAGGGCCGCCGAGGGCGAGCAGTACTTC